The TCR beta chain described here comes from a study of memory CD4+ T cells and cytomegalovirus serostatus. Study summary: This sample comes from healthy Belgian adults, fewer than ten CMV seropositive, around 26 seronegative. Findings and limits, study-wide: The CMV-associated TCR signature appears largely within the CD4+ memory repertoire.

Per the original methods: After removing out-of-frame reads, under 2.5 million distinct TCRbeta sequences remained. Clones were read by immunoSEQ multiplex PCR, and TCRdb kept only the in-frame ones, dropping some. Clonal size and the V and J genes are those of that table, whereas D and trimming came from the DNA. The data hold 35,000 to 55,000 clones, with less than 85% observed a single time. The CDR3 spans 16 residues. Germline V gene data show CDR1 as SGHNT and CDR2 as YENEEA. The junction had 13 bases not matched to a gene; V was cut back by 11 bases and J by 2 bases. Single viable CD3+CD4+CD8-CD45RO+ cells were sorted as the memory CD4+ T cells. CMV serostatus came from serum IgG against pp150, pp28, p38, p52. Note on this clone: The antigen is unknown.

The TCR was taken from an adult in good health and CMV-seronegative. The J gene is TRBJ1-5, the V gene TRBV11-3; 9 bases line up with TRBD1. Sequencing used memory CD4+ T cells from blood. The CDR3 DNA is TGTGCCGTAAGGGACAGGGTAGGGAAGCGCAATCAGCCCCAGCATTTT. It codes for CAVRDRVGKRNQPQHF.